This T cell receptor beta chain was identified during a study of blood T cells in healthy people across ages. Study-level findings and limits: TCR beta diversity per million T cells fell roughly linearly with age. The study regarded diversity estimates from one million T cells as underestimates. Changes seen in expanded clonotypes were possibly confounded by donor CMV status left unknown.

A second PCR, run for roughly 7 to 12 cycles, used a sample-barcoded 5' primer plus a J-beta primer mix. TCRdb recomputed calls from the 5' RACE reads with MiXCR, one row per CDR3 protein. The repertoire holds 700,000 to 950,000 distinct CDR3 sequences, with approximately 43% as singletons. The CDR3 runs to 15 residues. V lost 7 bases and J lost 3, with 20 bases in between. CDR1 and CDR2 from the germline V gene are SQVTM and ANQGSEA. Many counts were recorded for this clonotype. Its matching antigen is unknown. PBMCs were isolated at a quantity of at least 7 million per sample. The TCR sequence derives from a woman in her sixties or seventies in good health. The sequencing input was blood. The V and J genes are TRBV29-1 and TRBJ2-3; D may be TRBD2 (5 bases). The CDR3 region has the DNA TGCAGCGCCGGTAGAGCCGGAGGTGTAACAGATACGCAGTATTTT. Residues: CSAGRAGGVTDTQYF.